The 23 T cell receptor beta chains below come from one sample, sequenced in a study of human T cells and chemical hapten exposure. TCRdb reprocessed the RACE reads with MiXCR, giving one entry per CDR3 protein. The data contain roughly 72,000 distinct CDR3 sequences, under 13% of them singletons. Time point defined: patch test 1, 2 weeks after DPC sensitization. Treatment specified: therapeutic diphenylcyclopropenone sensitization with weekly scalp DPC. The starting material was whole blood, obtained in connection with sensitization to the hapten diphenylcyclopropenone (DPC). The receptor set was obtained from a woman aged 45-65 years with alopecia areata. Some clones in this sample may be carry-over from other donors' samples.

This clonotype appeared a few times. The chain links TRBV15 to TRBJ1-5; D gene uncertain. In germline, CDR1 is LNHNV, CDR2 YYDKDF (reference sequence). CDR3 length equals 13 residues. V lost 0 bases and J lost 7, with 7 bases in between. The CDR3: CATSRDLGQPQHF. The DNA for the CDR3 is TGTGCCACCAGCAGAGACCTGGGGCAGCCCCAGCATTTT.

This clonotype was counted between two and nine times. The V call is TRBV12-3 or TRBV12-4, the J call TRBJ1-5, with 7 positions matching TRBD1. The CDR3 runs 14 residues. J lost 3 bases, V lost 9 bases, and 8 bases had no gene match. The CDR3 loop is CASSRGRYNQPQHF. The CDR3 DNA reads TGTGCCAGTTCGAGGGGGCGATACAATCAGCCCCAGCATTTT.

This clonotype has at least ten counts. CDR3 residues: CASSHGQPNYGYTF. CDR3 coding DNA: TGTGCCAGCAGCCATGGACAGCCTAACTATGGCTACACCTTC. The V call is TRBV9, the J call TRBJ1-2; the D gene is possibly TRBD1 (6 bases). The V gene's germline CDR1 is SGDLS and CDR2 YYNGEE. CDR3 length: 14 residues. Trimming removed 4 bases from V and 0 bases from J, with 10 bases in between.

This clonotype was recorded a few times. The chain carries TRBV20-1 and TRBJ2-1; 10 bases are a match to TRBD2. Germline V lookup: CDR1 DFQATT, CDR2 SNEGSKA (reference sequence). The CDR3 has 17 amino acids. Trimming cost V 5 bases and J 5 bases; bases outside gene matches: 15. CDR3 loop: CSAYYPLAGVTDNEQFF. DNA for the CDR3: TGCAGTGCTTACTACCCTCTAGCGGGAGTAACCGACAATGAGCAGTTCTTC.

In its sample, this clonotype was seen a few times. The chain combines TRBV29-1 with TRBJ2-7; 8 nucleotides align to TRBD1. The germline CDR1 and CDR2 sequences are SQVTM and ANQGSEA. The V gene end was trimmed by 0 bases and the J gene end by 3 bases; junction bases not matched to a gene: 10. The CDR3 loop spans 16 amino acids. The CDR3 protein is CSVEDQGQGAGYEQYF. CDR3 sequence (DNA): TGCAGCGTTGAAGATCAGGGGCAGGGGGCCGGCTACGAGCAGTACTTC.

This clonotype was detected only a few times. This chain links TRBV10-1 with TRBJ2-7; 7 bases agree with TRBD1. This CDR3 comprises 14 residues. J gave up 4 bases and V 8 bases, and 11 bases lay outside the gene matches. Germline-derived CDR1 and CDR2 are WNHNN and SYGVQD (reference sequence). This CDR3 reads CASARDRLLYEQYF. Written as DNA, the CDR3 is TGCGCCAGCGCCCGGGACAGACTTCTATACGAGCAGTACTTC.

This clonotype was seen a few times. The J gene is TRBJ2-3, the V gene TRBV18; 7 bases map to TRBD1. The CDR3 is made up of 15 amino acids. Germline CDR1 and CDR2: KGHSH and LQKENI. Trimming removed 2 bases from V and 2 bases from J; junction bases left unmatched: 4. CDR3 residues: CASSPGQGVTDTQYF. CDR3 bases: TGTGCCAGCTCACCAGGTCAGGGGGTCACAGATACGCAGTATTTT.

This clonotype was seen more than once but under ten times. This chain connects TRBV11-2 to TRBJ2-1; possibly TRBD1 for D (6 bases). The CDR3 has 15 residues. Germline CDR1 reads SGHAT; CDR2 reads FQNNGV. Trimming took off 5 bases at V and 3 bases at J, with 14 bases between the two ends. In nucleotides, the CDR3 is TGTGCCAGCAGCGTCCGAGGACAGTTCTACAATGAGCAGTTCTTC. This translates into CASSVRGQFYNEQFF.

This clonotype was picked up many times. This chain uses TRBV7-2 with TRBJ2-1; D gene uncertain. Trimming cost V 5 bases and J 12 bases, with 14 bases left between them. Germline-derived CDR1 and CDR2 are SGHTA and FQGNSA. This CDR3 comprises 12 residues. The CDR3, as DNA: TGTGCCAGCAGCCCGCCTCGACTGCCGCAGTTCTTC. It specifies CASSPPRLPQFF.

The DNA of the CDR3 is TGTGCCAGCAAGGAAAGACCTACAGATACGCAGTATTTT. Protein: CASKERPTDTQYF. The chain has TRBV7-6 and TRBJ2-3, with D unresolved. Trimming left V 7 bases short and J 3 bases short, with 11 bases between. Germline V lookup: CDR1 SGHVS, CDR2 FNYEAQ. This CDR3 has 13 residues.

This clonotype was observed a handful of times. The chain recombines TRBV6-1 with TRBJ2-3; a weak D match, TRBD2 (6 bases). V shed 6 bases and J shed 2 bases, with 9 bases lying between them. Germline V gene data show CDR1 as MNHNS and CDR2 as SASEGT. The CDR3 totals 13 residues. Here the CDR3 reads CASREGPTDTQYF. For the CDR3, the DNA is TGTGCCAGCAGGGAGGGGCCCACAGATACGCAGTATTTT.

The rearrangement links TRBV27 to TRBJ2-5; tentative D call: TRBD2 (6 bases). This CDR3 region has 14 residues. Trimming shortened V by 6 bases and J by 5 bases, and 16 bases separated the two germline ends. Germline V gives CDR1 MNHEY, CDR2 SMNVEV (reference sequence). Here the CDR3 reads CASSPLGGGETQYF. For the CDR3, the DNA is TGTGCCAGCAGCCCCTTGGGAGGAGGCGAGACCCAGTACTTC.

Only a few counts were recorded for this clonotype. This chain links TRBV6-5 with TRBJ1-1; TRBD1 matches 8 bases. Germline CDR1 is MNHEY and CDR2 is SVGAGI. The V gene end was trimmed by 2 bases and the J gene end by 10 bases; junction bases not matched to a gene: 9. The CDR3 is 14 residues long. In DNA form, the CDR3 reads TGTGCCAGCAGTTACGGACAGGGCGTCGGACGAGCTTTCTTT. Translated, it gives CASSYGQGVGRAFF.

The rearrangement links TRBV20-1 to TRBJ1-4; 7 bases align to TRBD1. The J segment lost 7 bases and the V segment lost 5 bases, leaving 7 bases of the junction unmatched. Germline lookup yields CDR1 DFQATT and CDR2 SNEGSKA (reference sequence). The CDR3 runs to 13 residues. CDR3 in DNA: TGCAGTGCTTCGACAGGGAGGGCTGAAAAACTGTTTTTT. Its translation is CSASTGRAEKLFF.

This clonotype showed up many times. The chain couples TRBV14 to TRBJ2-1; possibly TRBD2 for D (6 bases). V was clipped by 4 bases and J by 9 bases, with 10 bases between them. Germline CDR1 is SGHDN and CDR2 is FVKESK. This CDR3 has 12 residues. The CDR3 is CASSLSSGEQFF. As DNA, the CDR3 is TGTGCCAGCAGCCTTAGTAGCGGTGAGCAGTTCTTC.

This clonotype came up a few times. The chain couples TRBV28 to TRBJ2-4, with 8 bases fitting TRBD1. Germline V gene sequence: CDR1 MDHEN, CDR2 SYDVKM. J lost 0 bases, V lost 9 bases, and 10 bases had no gene match. The CDR3 is 16 amino acids. The CDR3 loop is CASYRTGSLAKNIQYF. The CDR3 DNA follows: TGTGCCAGTTACCGGACAGGGTCCTTAGCCAAAAACATTCAGTACTTC.

This clonotype was seen only a few times. V is TRBV29-1 and J is TRBJ1-1; D is possibly TRBD1 (6 bases). Trimming removed 3 bases at V and 1 base at J, with 9 bases between. The CDR3 loop spans 13 amino acids. CDR1 SQVTM and CDR2 ANQGSEA come from the germline V gene. The CDR3 loop reads CSVEGGANTEAFF. CDR3 coding DNA: TGCAGCGTTGAGGGGGGGGCGAACACTGAAGCTTTCTTT.

This clonotype has only a few counts. The chain recombines TRBV6-2 or TRBV6-3 with TRBJ2-1; D may correspond to TRBD1 or TRBD2 (5 bases each). V dropped 4 bases and J dropped 15 bases, with 13 bases sitting between them. This CDR3 has 11 amino acids. The V gene's germline CDR1 is MNHEY and CDR2 SVGEGT. CDR3 region: CASSWGTLWFF. The CDR3 nucleotides are TGTGCCAGCAGTTGGGGGACCCTATGGTTCTTC.

This clonotype was detected many times. CDR3: CASSLYRDRKSVEAFF. The CDR3 DNA is TGTGCCAGCAGCTTGTACCGGGACAGAAAGTCCGTTGAAGCTTTCTTT. The rearrangement links TRBV7-9 to TRBJ1-1; 7 nucleotides align to TRBD1. Germline CDR1 reads SEHNR; CDR2 reads FQNEAQ (reference sequence). Trimming at V came to 3 bases and at J to 7 bases, leaving 14 bases not matched to a gene. CDR3 size: 16 residues.

V is TRBV18 and J is TRBJ1-4; D remains unclear. From germline, CDR1 is KGHSH and CDR2 LQKENI. The V gene lost 4 bases and the J gene lost 6 bases, with 9 bases spanning the gap. The length of the CDR3 is 13 residues. CDR3 bases: TGTGCCAGCTCACGGGTGCGCGATGAAAAACTGTTTTTT. Translating gives CASSRVRDEKLFF.

This clonotype was seen only a few times. The chain employs TRBV5-1 and TRBJ2-1; 8 bases agree with TRBD1. With 2 bases clipped from V and 8 bases from J, the junction kept 9 bases outside the gene matches. The germline gives CDR1 SGHRS, CDR2 YFSETQ. The CDR3 contains 15 residues. CDR3 loop: CASSLRQGIADEQFF. The CDR3 bases are TGCGCCAGCAGCTTAAGACAGGGGATCGCGGATGAGCAGTTCTTC.

DNA for the CDR3: TGCAGCGTGGGACTAGCGGGATCGGCGTCGACGCAGTATTTT. Translation gives CSVGLAGSASTQYF. The V call is TRBV29-1, the J call TRBJ2-3; 13 bases line up with TRBD2. The CDR3 runs 14 residues. After removal of 6 bases from V and 9 bases from J, the junction contained 9 bases not matched to a gene. The germline gives CDR1 SQVTM, CDR2 ANQGSEA.

This clonotype was recorded many times. The V and J genes are TRBV12-3 or TRBV12-4 and TRBJ1-6; 9 nucleotides line up with TRBD1. There are 15 residues in the CDR3. Germline trimming cut 5 bases from V and 7 bases from J; bases unmatched to any gene: 6. The CDR3 coding sequence is TGTGCCAGCAGTAGGACAGGGGATCGGAATTCACCCCTCCACTTT. Translation: CASSRTGDRNSPLHF.